This paragraph covers one T cell receptor beta chain sequence. The antigen remains undetermined. The entry originates in a study of T cell repertoires in ileal Crohn's disease. Libraries were prepared by immunoSEQ multiplex PCR; TCRdb keeps only in-frame clonotypes and omits some of them. Found here are more than 60,000 clones, 85% to 90% of them singletons; the top ten hold about 2%. The study's findings and limits: Endoscopic recurrence occurred in every patient whose clonality exceeded 26.8%.

Time point: neoterminal ileum biopsy at postoperative endoscopy, about 6 months after surgery. In germline, CDR1 is MNHNY, CDR2 SVGAGI (reference sequence). Trimming took 6 bases from V and 11 from J, leaving 23 bases between them. This CDR3 is 15 amino acids long. This chain uses TRBV6-6 with TRBJ1-5, with D possibly being TRBD1 (5 bases). The clonotype originates from an adult with Crohn's disease. The sequencing input was ileal tissue. In DNA, the CDR3 is TGTGCCAGCAGCCCCGGGACGGGAGGGGTAGCGGCCCAGCATTTT. Residues: CASSPGTGGVAAQHF.